Presented here are 17 T cell receptor beta chains from one specimen sequenced in a study of shared clonotypes between healthy human individuals. Here immunoSEQ multiplex PCR was the method, and the copy in TCRdb shows in-frame clones only, minus some. This repertoire shows around 2.5 million clones, roughly 93% found once; its top ten account for around 0.4%. Source material: naive CD4+ T cells from PBMCs. Subset here: CD45RA+ positively selected. All receptors derive from a man between 18 and 35 years old in good health. Some clones in this sample may be carry-over from other donors' samples.

Concerning this clone itself: Other DNA sequences of this sample code for an identical CDR3. The rearrangement joins TRBV7-3 to TRBJ2-5, with D perhaps TRBD1 or TRBD2 (5 bases each). Germline values: CDR1 SGHTA, CDR2 FQGTGA. V was trimmed by 5 bases and J by 5 bases, leaving 12 bases between them. The CDR3 has 13 residues. The CDR3 sequence: CASSRGAQETQYF. The CDR3 nucleotides are TGTGCCAGCAGCAGAGGGGCTCAGGAGACCCAGTACTTC.

This CDR3 is CASSGTGDSAYYEQYF. The CDR3 DNA reads as TGTGCCAGCTCAGGCACAGGGGATAGCGCGTACTACGAGCAGTACTTC. The chain recombines TRBV18 with TRBJ2-7, with 7 nucleotides matching TRBD1. V lost 5 bases, J lost 3 bases, and 13 bases stayed unmatched. Germline V gene lookup returns CDR1 KGHSH and CDR2 LQKENI. This CDR3 is built from 16 residues. Complete variable domain (other parts from reference TRBV18 and TRBJ2-7): NAGVMQNPRHLVRRRGQEARLRCSPMKGHSHVYWYRQLPEEGLKFMVYLQKENIIDESGMPKERFSAEFPKEGPSILRIQQVVRGDSAAYFCASSGTGDSAYYEQYFGPGTRLTVT.

V is TRBV6-1 and J is TRBJ1-1; D possibly corresponds to TRBD1 (5 bases). The CDR3 has 13 residues. Between the trimmed V and J ends, which lost 7 bases and 5 bases, there was a span of 14 bases. CDR1 MNHNS and CDR2 SASEGT come from the germline V gene. This CDR3 reads CASIRGGVTEAFF. The CDR3 DNA reads TGTGCCAGCATTCGGGGGGGGGTGACTGAAGCTTTCTTT.

This clone was picked up one time. V and J are TRBV7-9 and TRBJ2-7; 10 bases align to TRBD1. CDR1 is SEHNR, CDR2 FQNEAQ, per germline (reference sequence). V gave up 3 bases and J gave up 0 bases; unmatched junction bases: 11. This CDR3 is 18 amino acids long. The CDR3 region is CASSFRTGGYSSSYEQYF. CDR3 sequence (DNA): TGTGCCAGCAGCTTTCGGACAGGGGGATACTCAAGCTCCTACGAGCAGTACTTC.

The chain links TRBV30 to TRBJ2-5, with D perhaps matching TRBD1 (5 bases). CDR1 is GTSNPN and CDR2 is SVGIG in the germline V gene (reference sequence). The germline V and J ends were trimmed by 1 base and 4 bases, with 10 bases remaining between them. The length of the CDR3 is 13 residues. CDR3 residues: CAWSAQGGETQYF. CDR3 DNA: TGTGCCTGGAGTGCGCAGGGTGGAGAGACCCAGTACTTC.

The chain combines TRBV5-6 with TRBJ1-1; D not certain. There are 15 residues in the CDR3. Germline CDR1 reads SGHDT; CDR2 reads YYEEEE. With 2 bases removed from V and 0 bases from J, the gap between germline ends came to 11 bases. In nucleotides, the CDR3 is TGTGCCAGCAGCTTAGGTTCCATCTTGAACACTGAAGCTTTCTTT. This gives the protein CASSLGSILNTEAFF.

The chain carries TRBV29-1 and TRBJ2-2, with D possibly matching TRBD1 (6 bases). The CDR3 loop spans 17 amino acids. V was shortened by 4 bases and J by 5 bases, with 23 bases between the two germline ends. Germline V gives CDR1 SQVTM, CDR2 ANQGSEA. The CDR3 sequence: CSVAWDVPAQGTGELFF. Written as DNA, the CDR3 is TGCAGCGTTGCATGGGACGTACCGGCACAGGGAACCGGGGAGCTGTTTTTT.

This clone was seen more than once but under ten times. This chain links TRBV7-6 with TRBJ2-5; D is unresolved. Germline V gene sequence: CDR1 SGHVS, CDR2 FNYEAQ. This CDR3 is 14 amino acids long. Trimming left V 5 bases short and J 1 base short, with 11 bases between. The CDR3 DNA reads TGTGCCAGCAGCCTGACTGGAAGCCAAGAGACCCAGTACTTC. It is translated as CASSLTGSQETQYF.

This clone was seen only a few times. CDR3 bases: TGTGCCACCAGCAGAGATCATCAGGCAGGCCCCTCCTACGAGCAGTACTTC. Translated, it gives CATSRDHQAGPSYEQYF. The chain recombines TRBV15 with TRBJ2-7; D is unresolved. Trimming took off 0 bases at V and 0 bases at J, with 15 bases between the two ends. Germline CDR1 and CDR2: LNHNV and YYDKDF (reference sequence). CDR3 size: 17 residues.

This clone was found once. This rearrangement joins TRBV10-1 to TRBJ2-7; the D is unclear. The CDR3 spans 14 residues. Trimming left V 0 bases short and J 7 bases short, with 13 bases between. The germline V gene has CDR1 WNHNN and CDR2 SYGVQD (reference sequence). DNA for the CDR3: TGCGCCAGCAGTGAGTCCTCCTGGTCCCTGGAGCAGTACTTC. Translation: CASSESSWSLEQYF.

The rearrangement links TRBV9 to TRBJ2-5; D is ambiguous. CDR3 size: 14 residues. CDR1 and CDR2 from the germline V gene are SGDLS and YYNGEE. V was cut by 0 bases and J by 5 bases, with 11 bases left in between. For the CDR3, the DNA is TGTGCCAGCAGCGTAGGGCAGCCGGCGGAGACCCAGTACTTC. It is translated as CASSVGQPAETQYF.

The rearrangement joins TRBV4-3 to TRBJ2-1; 10 bases line up with TRBD2. The CDR3 sequence is 18 residues long. Germline V gene data show CDR1 as LGHNA and CDR2 as YSLEER. V shed 0 bases, J shed 10 bases, and the junction held 15 bases outside the gene matches. CDR3 sequence (DNA): TGCGCCAGCAGCCAAGATGTGCTAGCGGGAGTCCCCTATGGCGAGCAGTTCTTC. Its translation is CASSQDVLAGVPYGEQFF.

This chain uses TRBV5-1 with TRBJ2-1; 12 nucleotides align to TRBD2. Per germline, CDR1 SGHRS and CDR2 YFSETQ. V lost 5 bases, J lost 8 bases, and 20 bases stayed unmatched. The CDR3 covers 19 residues. The CDR3 region has the DNA TGCGCCAGCAGTGGTAGGTGGCTAGCGGGAGGGATCGGTCTACATGAGCAGTTCTTC. This gives the protein CASSGRWLAGGIGLHEQFF.

The chain joins TRBV6-5 to TRBJ2-1; no firm D call. CDR1 is MNHEY, CDR2 SVGAGI, per germline. Trimming shortened V by 2 bases and J by 8 bases, and 10 bases separated the two germline ends. This CDR3 is built from 13 residues. The CDR3 region has the DNA TGTGCCAGCAGTTACCCCGGTGCGTATGAGCAGTTCTTC. It codes for CASSYPGAYEQFF.

This sequence joins TRBV28 and TRBJ1-1; maybe TRBD1 (5 bases). The CDR3 loop spans 14 amino acids. V shed 4 bases and J shed 8 bases, with 17 bases lying between them. The germline V gene has CDR1 MDHEN and CDR2 SYDVKM. CDR3 coding DNA: TGTGCCAGCAGTTCCCCCCCAGGGCGTGGGGAAGCTTTCTTT. This translates into CASSSPPGRGEAFF.

This chain joins TRBV7-9 and TRBJ1-1; TRBD1 matches at 11 bases. Germline CDR1 SEHNR, CDR2 FQNEAQ (reference sequence). The CDR3 loop spans 16 amino acids. Trimming cost V 1 base and J 1 base; bases outside gene matches: 2. The CDR3 loop reads CASSLGDRGKNTEAFF. CDR3 bases: TGTGCCAGCAGCTTAGGGGACAGGGGGAAGAACACTGAAGCTTTCTTT.

The V call is TRBV4-3, the J call TRBJ2-6; TRBD1 agrees at 9 bases. The germline V gene encodes CDR1 LGHNA and CDR2 YSLEER. J lost 0 bases, V lost 0 bases, and 6 bases had no gene match. The CDR3 spans 19 residues. In nucleotides, the CDR3 is TGCGCCAGCAGCCAAGATGGGACAGGGAAAAGCTCTGGGGCCAACGTCCTGACTTTC. Its translation: CASSQDGTGKSSGANVLTF.